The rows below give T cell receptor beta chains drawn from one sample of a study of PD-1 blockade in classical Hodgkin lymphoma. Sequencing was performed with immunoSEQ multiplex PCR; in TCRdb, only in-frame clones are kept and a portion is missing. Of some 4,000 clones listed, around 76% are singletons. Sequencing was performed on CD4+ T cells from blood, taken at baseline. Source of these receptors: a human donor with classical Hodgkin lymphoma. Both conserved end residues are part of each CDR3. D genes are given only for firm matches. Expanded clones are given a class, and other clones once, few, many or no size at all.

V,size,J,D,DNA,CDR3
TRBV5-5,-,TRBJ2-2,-,TGTGCCAGCAGCTTCGACCCCCCCTTTGGGCGGGCGAACACCGGGGAGCTGTTTTTT,CASSFDPPFGRANTGELFF
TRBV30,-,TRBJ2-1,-,TGTGCCTGGAGTGTGTGGACTGCTCGGGAGCAGTTCTTC,CAWSVWTAREQFF
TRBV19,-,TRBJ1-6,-,TGTGCCAGTAATCGGCTCAGCGCGTCTTCACCCCTCCACTTT,CASNRLSASSPLHF
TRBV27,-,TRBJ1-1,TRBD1,TGTGCCAGCTCGACACAGGGGTACACTGAAGCTTTCTTT,CASSTQGYTEAFF
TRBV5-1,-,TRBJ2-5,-,TGCGCCAGCAGCACTGGGACATTCCAAGAGACCCAGTACTTC,CASSTGTFQETQYF
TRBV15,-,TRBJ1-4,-,TGTGCCACCAGCAGAGGTCAGGGGACTGAAAAACTGTTTTTT,CATSRGQGTEKLFF
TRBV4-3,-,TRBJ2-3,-,TGCGCCAGCAGCCTCCGTCTTAGGGAGGCTACGCAGTATTTT,CASSLRLREATQYF
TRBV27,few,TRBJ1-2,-,TGTGCCAGCAGTTCCCGGACCCGAGGGGAAGGCTACACCTTC,CASSSRTRGEGYTF
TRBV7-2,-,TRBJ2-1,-,TGTGCCAGCAGCTTAGAGATCCAATTGGAGCAGTTCTTC,CASSLEIQLEQFF
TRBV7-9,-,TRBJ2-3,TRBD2,TGTGCCAGCAGGTCATTGGGGGGGGGCACAGATACGCAGTATTTT,CASRSLGGGTDTQYF
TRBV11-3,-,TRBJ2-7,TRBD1,TGTGCCAGCAGCTTAAACAGGGGCGACGAGCAGTACTTC,CASSLNRGDEQYF
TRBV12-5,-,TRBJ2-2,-,TGTGCTAGTGGCAGAGACACCGGGGAGCTGTTTTTT,CASGRDTGELFF
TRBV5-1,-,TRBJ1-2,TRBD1,TGCGCCAGCAGCTTGGGCAGCCCGGAGGGGGCCTATGGCTACACCTTC,CASSLGSPEGAYGYTF
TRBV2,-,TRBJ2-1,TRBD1,TGTGCCAGCAGTGAACTTGGGACAGGGTTTTACAATGAGCAGTTCTTC,CASSELGTGFYNEQFF
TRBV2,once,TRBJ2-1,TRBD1,TGTGCCAGCACCCCCCGAGGGGGCCACGACAATGAGCAGTTCTTC,CASTPRGGHDNEQFF
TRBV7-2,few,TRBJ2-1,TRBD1,TGTGCCAGCAGCTCGGGACAGAACAATGAGCAGTTCTTC,CASSSGQNNEQFF
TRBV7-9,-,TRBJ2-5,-,TGTGCCAGCAGCCCTTCGGACGGCAGCAGGACCCAGTACTTC,CASSPSDGSRTQYF
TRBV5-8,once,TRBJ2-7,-,TGTGCCAGCAGCCAAGATAGATACATTTCCTACGAGCAGTACTTC,CASSQDRYISYEQYF
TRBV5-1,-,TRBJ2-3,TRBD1,TGCGCCAGCAGCTTGTTGGGGCAGGGGGCCTCAGATACGCAGTATTTT,CASSLLGQGASDTQYF
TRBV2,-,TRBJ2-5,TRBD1,TGTGCCAGCAGTGGATGGGACAGCCAAGAGACCCAGTACTTC,CASSGWDSQETQYF
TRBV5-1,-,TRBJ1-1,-,TGCGCCAGCAGCGAGGACCTGGGAACTGAAGCTTTCTTT,CASSEDLGTEAFF
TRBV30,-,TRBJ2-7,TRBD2,TGTGCCTGGAGTACAAAGCGGGGGGCCTACGAGCAGTACTTC,CAWSTKRGAYEQYF
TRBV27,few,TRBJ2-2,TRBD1,TGTGCCAGCAGTTTATTTGGACAGGGGGCGAACACCGGGGAGCTGTTTTTT,CASSLFGQGANTGELFF
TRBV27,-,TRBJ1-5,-,TGTGCCAGCAGTTCAGGGGGCAATCAGCCCCAGCATTTT,CASSSGGNQPQHF